The 5 T cell receptor beta chains below all came from one sample that was sequenced in a study of blood T cell repertoires in COVID-19. TCRdb keeps only in-frame clones here, not all; method: immunoSEQ multiplex PCR. This sample has 200,000 to 250,000 clones; 84% occur once, and the top ten carry less than 2%. Specimen: PBMCs or T cells enriched from blood (not recorded which). These TCRs come from a man between 60 and 70 years old who had recovered from COVID-19.

This clone occurred once. The chain links TRBV5-1 to TRBJ2-3; D uncertain. Germline V gives CDR1 SGHRS, CDR2 YFSETQ. Trimming took off 1 base at V and 0 bases at J, with 6 bases between the two ends. This CDR3 is 14 amino acids long. The CDR3 DNA reads as TGCGCCAGCAGCTTGCCCCTTAGCACAGATACGCAGTATTTT. Translation gives CASSLPLSTDTQYF.

This chain joins TRBV15 and TRBJ1-1; D unresolved. In germline, CDR1 is LNHNV, CDR2 YYDKDF (reference sequence). This CDR3 is built from 14 residues. V lost 0 bases and J lost 1, with 6 bases in between. CDR3 nucleotide sequence: TGTGCCACCAGCAGAGAAACGAGGAACACTGAAGCTTTCTTT. This codes for CATSRETRNTEAFF. Using reference TRBV15 and TRBJ1-1 for the parts outside the CDR3, the full variable domain is DAMVIQNPRYQVTQFGKPVTLSCSQTLNHNVMYWYQQKSSQAPKLLFHYYDKDFNNEADTPDNFQSRRPNTSFCFLDIRSPGLGDTAMYLCATSRETRNTEAFFGQGTRLTVV.

The rearrangement uses TRBV3-1 (or the pseudogene TRBV3-2) and TRBJ1-2; D gene ambiguous. Trimming pared 2 bases from V and 3 bases from J, leaving 4 bases between. The CDR3 runs to 12 residues. Germline V lookup: CDR1 LGHDT, CDR2 YNNKEL (reference sequence). The CDR3 nucleotides read TGTGCCAGCAGCCAACCGTACTATGGCTACACCTTC. Its protein is CASSQPYYGYTF.

This chain connects TRBV19 to TRBJ1-4; D gene uncertain. There are 15 residues in the CDR3. Germline V gene lookup returns CDR1 LNHDA and CDR2 SQIVND (reference sequence). Between the trimmed V and J ends, which lost 4 bases and 6 bases, there was a span of 15 bases. The CDR3 region is CASSTRPPRDEKLFF. CDR3 sequence (DNA): TGTGCCAGTAGTACAAGGCCCCCTCGGGATGAAAAACTGTTTTTT.

The chain joins TRBV19 to TRBJ1-4, with D possibly being TRBD1 (6 bases). Germline V gives CDR1 LNHDA, CDR2 SQIVND (reference sequence). Trimming shortened V by 3 bases and J by 4 bases, and 12 bases separated the two germline ends. This CDR3 is built from 15 residues. The CDR3 sequence: CASSIRGAGNEKLFF. CDR3 DNA sequence: TGTGCCAGTAGTATCCGGGGGGCCGGTAATGAAAAACTGTTTTTT.